These T cell receptor beta chains were read from a single sample in a study of blood T cell repertoires in COVID-19. The table came from immunoSEQ multiplex PCR; TCRdb's copy has only in-frame clones and leaves some out. The data show fewer than 350,000 clones, around 90% seen once. Sequenced input: PBMCs or T cells enriched from blood (not recorded which). These TCRs come from a man aged 60-69 years who had recovered from COVID-19. Each CDR3 is given with its conserved first and last residue. Fields, in order: D gene, V gene, J gene, clone size, CDR3 protein, CDR3 DNA. A D gene is named only where the DNA matches it firmly. The size of a clone is reported for some rows only, either as once, few or many, or as a class for expanded clones.

NA	TRBV25-1	TRBJ1-2	NA	CASSQVSGVSGYTF	TGTGCCAGCAGCCAGGTTTCGGGGGTGAGCGGCTACACCTTC
NA	TRBV18	TRBJ2-7	NA	CASSSIGGVVEQYF	TGTGCCAGCTCTTCAATAGGAGGGGTCGTAGAGCAGTACTTC
TRBD1	TRBV6-5	TRBJ2-5	NA	CASSGTGSRQETQYF	TGTGCCAGCAGCGGGACAGGGTCGCGGCAAGAGACCCAGTACTTC
TRBD1	TRBV10-2	TRBJ2-3	NA	CASSETGGPDTQYF	TGCGCCAGCAGTGAGACAGGGGGCCCAGATACGCAGTATTTT
TRBD1	TRBV6-5	TRBJ1-2	NA	CASSLTGVYGYTF	TGTGCCAGCAGTTTGACAGGGGTCTATGGCTACACCTTC
TRBD1	TRBV13	TRBJ2-1	NA	CASSKPPGQGYNEQFF	TGTGCCAGCAGCAAACCTCCGGGACAGGGCTACAATGAGCAGTTCTTC
NA	TRBV3-1/TRBV3-2	TRBJ2-3	few	CASSRHGGTSTDTQYF	TGTGCCAGCAGCCGCCATGGCGGGACTAGCACAGATACGCAGTATTTT
TRBD2	TRBV20-1	TRBJ2-5	NA	CSASGVAGRGWETQYF	TGCAGTGCTAGTGGGGTAGCGGGGCGGGGATGGGAGACCCAGTACTTC
NA	TRBV5-6	TRBJ1-5	once	CASSLAARVGQPQHF	TGTGCCAGCAGCTTGGCGGCCAGGGTCGGCCAGCCCCAGCATTTT
NA	TRBV12-5	TRBJ2-3	NA	CASGFTGRASPREDTQYF	TGTGCTAGTGGTTTTACAGGGAGGGCTAGCCCGAGAGAAGATACGCAGTATTTT
TRBD1	TRBV7-2	TRBJ1-2	NA	CASSVDREQGYTF	TGTGCCAGCAGCGTGGACAGGGAACAAGGCTACACCTTC
TRBD2	TRBV7-3	TRBJ2-7	NA	CASGSRASGTYEQYF	TGTGCCAGCGGCTCCAGGGCTAGCGGGACCTACGAGCAGTACTTC
NA	TRBV9	TRBJ1-6	NA	CASSVGAGSGSPLHF	TGTGCCAGCAGCGTAGGAGCAGGATCTGGTTCACCCCTCCACTTT
NA	TRBV27	TRBJ1-3	NA	CASSPRQGVYTIYF	TGTGCCAGCAGTCCTCGGCAGGGTGTATACACCATATATTTT
TRBD1	TRBV24-1	TRBJ2-1	NA	CATSDPRQGRNEQFF	TGTGCCACCAGTGATCCCCGACAGGGCAGGAACGAGCAGTTCTTC
TRBD1	TRBV5-1	TRBJ2-7	NA	CASSSTGQGIEQYF	TGCGCCAGCAGCTCAACGGGACAGGGGATCGAGCAGTACTTC
NA	TRBV5-1	TRBJ2-2	NA	CASSLVGGGAGTGELFF	TGCGCCAGCAGCTTGGTAGGAGGGGGCGCGGGCACCGGGGAGCTGTTTTTT
TRBD2	TRBV27	TRBJ2-2	NA	CASSPWTSGNTGELFF	TGTGCCAGCAGTCCCTGGACTAGCGGGAACACCGGGGAGCTGTTTTTT
TRBD2	TRBV4-1	TRBJ2-1	NA	CASSQPSGRYSAYNEQFF	TGCGCCAGCAGCCAACCTAGCGGGAGGTATTCAGCCTACAATGAGCAGTTCTTC
NA	TRBV18	TRBJ2-2	NA	CASSPPGTNTGELFF	TGTGCCAGCTCACCACCCGGGACTAACACCGGGGAGCTGTTTTTT
TRBD2	TRBV11-2	TRBJ2-1	NA	CASIPLAGVWDEQFF	TGTGCCAGCATCCCCCTAGCGGGAGTTTGGGATGAGCAGTTCTTC
NA	TRBV15	TRBJ2-7	NA	CATSRVMRSGGFEQYF	TGTGCCACCAGCAGAGTAATGCGGTCCGGTGGGTTCGAGCAGTACTTC
TRBD1	TRBV4-2	TRBJ2-1	few	CASSQRQGTYNEQFF	TGTGCCAGCAGCCAGCGACAGGGAACATACAATGAGCAGTTCTTC
NA	TRBV19	TRBJ2-1	few	CASSMLGRLAHEQFF	TGTGCCAGTAGTATGTTGGGGCGCCTCGCCCATGAGCAGTTCTTC
TRBD1	TRBV2	TRBJ2-7	NA	CASTRYFPGQGFYEQYF	TGTGCCAGCACTAGATATTTTCCGGGACAGGGGTTCTACGAGCAGTACTTC
TRBD1	TRBV24-1	TRBJ2-2	once	CATSDLNRGSGELFF	TGTGCCACCAGTGATCTCAACAGGGGTTCCGGGGAGCTGTTTTTT